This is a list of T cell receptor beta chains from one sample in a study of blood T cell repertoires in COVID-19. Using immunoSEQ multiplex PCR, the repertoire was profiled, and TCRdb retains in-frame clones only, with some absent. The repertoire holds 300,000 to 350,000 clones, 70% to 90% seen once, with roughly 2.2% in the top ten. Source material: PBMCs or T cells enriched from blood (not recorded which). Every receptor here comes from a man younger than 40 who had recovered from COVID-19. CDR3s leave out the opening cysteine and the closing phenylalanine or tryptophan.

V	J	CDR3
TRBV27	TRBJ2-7	ASSLGQGPTYEQY
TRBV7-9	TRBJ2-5	ASSLLGVETQY
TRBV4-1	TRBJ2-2	ASSQASGTGNTGELF
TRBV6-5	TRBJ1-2	ASRKAQAYYGYT
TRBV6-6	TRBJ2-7	ASSYSTFFSYEQY
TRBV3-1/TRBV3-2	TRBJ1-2	ASSQVSGYYGYT
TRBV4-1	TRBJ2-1	ASSQETSGVYNEQF
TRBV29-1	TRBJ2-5	SSKRGSGQETQY
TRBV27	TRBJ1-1	ASSYDRETEAF
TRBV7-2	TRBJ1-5	ASSLVGGSNQPQH
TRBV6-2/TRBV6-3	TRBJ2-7	ASSSWTGGLAYEQY
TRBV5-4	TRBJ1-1	ASRGQALGTEAF
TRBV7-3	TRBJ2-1	ASSSNSYNEQF
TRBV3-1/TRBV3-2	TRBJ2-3	ASSQDPSGVDTQY
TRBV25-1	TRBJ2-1	ASSESGVGDEQF
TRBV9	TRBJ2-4	ASSPGGGDIQY
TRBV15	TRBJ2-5	ATSRPTSGGETQY
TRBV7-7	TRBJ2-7	ATGGGSPPSVSVLQY
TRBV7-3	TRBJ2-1	ASSLNRDNEQF
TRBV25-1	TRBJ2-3	ASSPTTSPLPRQY
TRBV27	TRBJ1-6	ASSLEGESPLH
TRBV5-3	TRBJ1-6	ARAGGLGSYNSPLH